This TCR beta chain was observed in a study of CD8+CD57+ T cells in acquired aplastic anemia. As for the study in general: In CD4+ cells, healthy donors produced an average of approximately 11 million reads. The study, taken as a whole, reports: A significant difference in CD8+ Simpson's diversity between patients and controls was not found.

Both TCR beta VDJ combination and CDR3 sequence profiling were carried out. Genomic DNA was the template for this profiling. TCRdb independently ran MiXCR on the reads; one entry per CDR3 protein. This table has about 190,000 distinct CDR3 sequences, approximately 52% appearing once. Germline assignment: CDR1 MNHNY and CDR2 SVGAGI (reference sequence). The ends were cut back, 8 bases at V and 3 bases at J, with 16 bases in the middle. The CDR3 totals 14 residues. Remarks on this clonotype: What it binds is unknown. Just one base apart from a much larger clone, this may be a read error.

The TCR was taken from a human donor in good health, serving as a control. Source material: sorted CD4+, CD8+, or CD8+CD57+ T cells (not recorded which) from PBMCs. This chain joins TRBV6-6 and TRBJ1-1; a weak D match, TRBD1 (5 bases). The CDR3 DNA reads TGTGCCAGCCGGGACCCTGATAGCGACACTGAAGCTTTCTTT. Translation: CASRDPDSDTEAFF.